This is a list of T cell receptor beta chains from one sample in a study of shared clonotypes between healthy human individuals. Here immunoSEQ multiplex PCR was the method, and the copy in TCRdb shows in-frame clones only, minus some. The profile shows fewer than 600,000 clones, 79% of them singletons. Sequences were obtained from PBMCs. Source of these receptors: a woman in her 40s in good health. Some clones in this sample may be carry-over from other donors' samples. Each CDR3 is given with its conserved first and last residue. Fields, in order: clone size, J gene, D gene, V gene, CDR3 DNA, CDR3 protein. The D gene is left open where the match is weak. Only some rows state a clone size, as once, few, many or a class for expanded clones.

- | TRBJ2-7 | TRBD2 | TRBV28 | TGTGCTCACCGCGGGACTAGCGGGAGTCACGAGCAGTACTTC | CAHRGTSGSHEQYF
- | TRBJ2-7 | TRBD2 | TRBV7-9 | TGTGCCAGCAGCCCCGGGACTAGCTACGAGCAGTACTTC | CASSPGTSYEQYF
- | TRBJ2-3 | TRBD2 | TRBV30 | TGTGCCTGGGAAAGACTAGCGGGAGTAGCAGATACGCAGTATTTT | CAWERLAGVADTQYF
- | TRBJ2-1 | TRBD2 | TRBV6-4 | TGTGCCAGCAGTGACTCGACGACTAGCGGGAGGTGGGATGAGCAGTTCTTC | CASSDSTTSGRWDEQFF
- | TRBJ1-3 | - | TRBV5-6 | TGTGCCAGCAGCTTGGAGTCCAGCTCTGGAAACACCATATATTTT | CASSLESSSGNTIYF
- | TRBJ2-7 | - | TRBV6-1 | TGTGCCAGCAGTAAATGGTCAGGGGCTGACTACGAGCAGTACTTC | CASSKWSGADYEQYF
- | TRBJ1-5 | - | TRBV6-1 | TGTGCCAGCAGTTCAACCCCGGGGCAGCCCCAGCATTTT | CASSSTPGQPQHF
once | TRBJ1-1 | TRBD1 | TRBV6-8 | TGTGCCAGCAGTTACTCAACAGGGGGCGGGGATAATCGGACTGAAGCTTTCTTT | CASSYSTGGGDNRTEAFF
once | TRBJ2-7 | - | TRBV6-1 | TGTGCCAGCTGCGGGAACGGGCTCCTAGGCGAGCAGTACTTC | CASCGNGLLGEQYF
- | TRBJ2-2 | - | TRBV7-3 | TGTGCCAGCAGCTTCCGGGAGCTGTTTTTT | CASSFRELFF
- | TRBJ1-3 | - | TRBV28 | TGTGCCAGCAGTTTAATGGGACAAATCTCTGGAAACACCATATATTTT | CASSLMGQISGNTIYF
few | TRBJ2-7 | - | TRBV21-1 | TGTGCCAGCAATCTGGGGACTAGCGTGAAAAGCTACGAGCAGTACTTC | CASNLGTSVKSYEQYF